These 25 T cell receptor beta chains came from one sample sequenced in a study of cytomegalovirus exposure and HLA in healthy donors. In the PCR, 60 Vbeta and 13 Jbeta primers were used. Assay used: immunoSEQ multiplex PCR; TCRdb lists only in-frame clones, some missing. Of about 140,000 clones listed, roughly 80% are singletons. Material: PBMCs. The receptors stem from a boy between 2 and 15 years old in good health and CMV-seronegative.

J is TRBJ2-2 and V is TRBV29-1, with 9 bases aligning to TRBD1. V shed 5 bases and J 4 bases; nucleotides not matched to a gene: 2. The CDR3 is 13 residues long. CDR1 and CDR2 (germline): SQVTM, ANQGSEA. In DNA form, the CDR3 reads TGCAGCGTTACGACAGGGGGCACCGGGGAGCTGTTTTTT. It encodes CSVTTGGTGELFF.

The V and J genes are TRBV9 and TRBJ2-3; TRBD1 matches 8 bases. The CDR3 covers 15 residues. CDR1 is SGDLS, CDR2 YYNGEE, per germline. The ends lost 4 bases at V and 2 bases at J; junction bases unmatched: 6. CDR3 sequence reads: CASSQQGVFTDTQYF. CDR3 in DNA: TGTGCCAGCAGCCAACAGGGGGTCTTCACAGATACGCAGTATTTT.

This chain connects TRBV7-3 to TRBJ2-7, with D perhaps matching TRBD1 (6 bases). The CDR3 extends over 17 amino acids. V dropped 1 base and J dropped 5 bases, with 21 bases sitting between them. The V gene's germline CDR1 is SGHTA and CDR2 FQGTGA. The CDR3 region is CASSLKPLGHSSHEQYF. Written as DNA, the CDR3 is TGTGCCAGCAGCTTAAAACCCTTGGGACATAGTTCCCACGAGCAGTACTTC.

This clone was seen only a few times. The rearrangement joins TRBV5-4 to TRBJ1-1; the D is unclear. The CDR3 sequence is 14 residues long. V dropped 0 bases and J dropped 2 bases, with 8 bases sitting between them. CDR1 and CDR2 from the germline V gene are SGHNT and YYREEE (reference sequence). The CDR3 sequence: CASSLGTRNTEAFF. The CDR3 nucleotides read TGTGCCAGCAGCTTGGGTACGAGAAACACTGAAGCTTTCTTT.

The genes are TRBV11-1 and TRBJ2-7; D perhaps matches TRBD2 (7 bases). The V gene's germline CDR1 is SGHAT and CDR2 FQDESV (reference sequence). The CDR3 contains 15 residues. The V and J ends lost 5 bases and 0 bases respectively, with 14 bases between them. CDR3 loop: CASSRGALSSYEQYF. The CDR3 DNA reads TGTGCCAGCAGCCGGGGGGCCTTAAGCTCCTACGAGCAGTACTTC.

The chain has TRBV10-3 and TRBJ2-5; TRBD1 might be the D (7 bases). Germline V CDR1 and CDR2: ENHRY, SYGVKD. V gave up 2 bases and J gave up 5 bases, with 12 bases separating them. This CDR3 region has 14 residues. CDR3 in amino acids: CAISEPEGAETQYF. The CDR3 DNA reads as TGTGCCATCAGTGAGCCGGAGGGGGCGGAGACCCAGTACTTC.

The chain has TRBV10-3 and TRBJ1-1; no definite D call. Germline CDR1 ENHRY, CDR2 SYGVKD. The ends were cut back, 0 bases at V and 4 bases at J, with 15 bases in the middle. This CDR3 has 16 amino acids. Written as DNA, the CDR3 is TGTGCCATCAGTGAGTCAACCGCGCTCGGGTTCACTGAAGCTTTCTTT. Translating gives CAISESTALGFTEAFF.

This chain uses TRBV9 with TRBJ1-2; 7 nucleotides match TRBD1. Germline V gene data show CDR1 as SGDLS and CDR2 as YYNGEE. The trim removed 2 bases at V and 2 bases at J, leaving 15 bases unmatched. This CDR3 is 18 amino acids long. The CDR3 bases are TGTGCCAGCAGCGTGGCCTTAGGGAGACAGGGCGAAAACTATGGCTACACCTTC. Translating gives CASSVALGRQGENYGYTF. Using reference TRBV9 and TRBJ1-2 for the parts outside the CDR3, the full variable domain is DSGVTQTPKHLITATGQRVTLRCSPRSGDLSVYWYQQSLDQGLQFLIQYYNGEERAKGNILERFSAQQFPDLHSELNLSSLELGDSALYFCASSVALGRQGENYGYTFGSGTRLTVV.

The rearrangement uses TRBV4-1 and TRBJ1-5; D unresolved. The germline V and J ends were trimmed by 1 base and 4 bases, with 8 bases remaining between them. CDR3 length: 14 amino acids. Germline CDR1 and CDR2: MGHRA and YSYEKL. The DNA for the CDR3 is TGCGCCAGCAGCCAAGGTCTAGAAAATCAGCCCCAGCATTTT. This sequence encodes CASSQGLENQPQHF.

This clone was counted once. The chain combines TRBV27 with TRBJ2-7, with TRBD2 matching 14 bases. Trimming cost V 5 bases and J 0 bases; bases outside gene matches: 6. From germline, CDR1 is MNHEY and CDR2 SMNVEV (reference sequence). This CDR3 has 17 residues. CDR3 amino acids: CASSSGLAGGTSYEQYF. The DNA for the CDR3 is TGTGCCAGCAGTAGTGGACTAGCGGGAGGTACCTCCTACGAGCAGTACTTC.

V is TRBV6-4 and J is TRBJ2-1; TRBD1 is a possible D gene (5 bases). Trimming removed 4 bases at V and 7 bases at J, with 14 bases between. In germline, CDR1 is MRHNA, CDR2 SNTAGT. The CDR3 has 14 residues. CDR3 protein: CASSVDTGSNEQFF. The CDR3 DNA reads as TGTGCCAGCAGTGTCGATACAGGTTCGAATGAGCAGTTCTTC.

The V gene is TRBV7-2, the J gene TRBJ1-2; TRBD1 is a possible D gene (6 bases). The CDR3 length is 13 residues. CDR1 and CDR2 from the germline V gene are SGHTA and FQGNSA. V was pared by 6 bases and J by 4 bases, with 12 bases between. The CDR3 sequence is CASSPTGSYGYTF. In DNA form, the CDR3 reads TGTGCCAGCAGTCCGACAGGTTCCTATGGCTACACCTTC.

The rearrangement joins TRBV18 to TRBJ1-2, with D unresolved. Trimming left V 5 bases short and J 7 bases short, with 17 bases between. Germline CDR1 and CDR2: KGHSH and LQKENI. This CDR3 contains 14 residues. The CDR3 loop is CASSTGRRMSGYTF. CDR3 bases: TGTGCCAGCTCAACTGGACGGAGGATGAGTGGCTACACCTTC.

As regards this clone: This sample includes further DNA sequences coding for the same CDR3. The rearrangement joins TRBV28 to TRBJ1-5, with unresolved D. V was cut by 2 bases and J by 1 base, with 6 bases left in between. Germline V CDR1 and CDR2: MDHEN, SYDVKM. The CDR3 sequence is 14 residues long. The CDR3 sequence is CASSLPGSNQPQHF. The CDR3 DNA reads TGTGCCAGCAGTTTACCGGGGAGCAATCAGCCCCAGCATTTT.

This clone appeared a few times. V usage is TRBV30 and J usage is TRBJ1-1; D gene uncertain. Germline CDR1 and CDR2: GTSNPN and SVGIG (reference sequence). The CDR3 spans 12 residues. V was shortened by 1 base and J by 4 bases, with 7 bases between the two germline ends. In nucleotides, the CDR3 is TGTGCCTGGAGTGATACAGTCACTGAAGCTTTCTTT. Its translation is CAWSDTVTEAFF.

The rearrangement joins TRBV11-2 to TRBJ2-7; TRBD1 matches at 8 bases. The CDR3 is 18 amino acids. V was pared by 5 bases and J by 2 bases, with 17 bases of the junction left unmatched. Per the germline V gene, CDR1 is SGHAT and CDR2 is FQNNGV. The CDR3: CASSHPFRAGTGAYEQYF. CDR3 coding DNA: TGTGCCAGCAGCCACCCCTTCCGAGCCGGGACAGGAGCCTACGAGCAGTACTTC.

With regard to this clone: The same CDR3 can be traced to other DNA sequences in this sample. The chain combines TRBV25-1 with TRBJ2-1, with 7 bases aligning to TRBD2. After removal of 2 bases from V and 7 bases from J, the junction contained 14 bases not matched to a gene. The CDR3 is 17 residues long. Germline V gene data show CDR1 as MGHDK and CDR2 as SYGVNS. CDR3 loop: CASSEPTPGLAENEQFF. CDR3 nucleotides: TGTGCCAGCAGTGAACCCACACCGGGGCTAGCGGAAAATGAGCAGTTCTTC.

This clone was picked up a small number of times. DNA for the CDR3: TGCGCCAGCAGCTTGGCCACAGGGGGTGCTTTGGGCACTGAAGCTTTCTTT. It is translated as CASSLATGGALGTEAFF. This chain joins TRBV5-1 and TRBJ1-1, with TRBD1 matching over 8 bases. The junction had 11 bases not matched to a gene; V was cut back by 0 bases and J by 4 bases. The CDR3 sequence is 17 residues long. Germline V gene data show CDR1 as SGHRS and CDR2 as YFSETQ. The full variable domain, in which reference TRBV5-1 and TRBJ1-1 provide the parts outside the CDR3, is KAGVTQTPRYLIKTRGQQVTLSCSPISGHRSVSWYQQTPGQGLQFLFEYFSETQRNKGNFPGRFSGRQFSNSRSEMNVSTLELGDSALYLCASSLATGGALGTEAFFGQGTRLTVV.

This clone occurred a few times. CDR3 sequence reads: CASSKGLAPSYEQYF. CDR3 sequence (DNA): TGTGCCAGCAGCAAAGGACTAGCGCCGAGCTACGAGCAGTACTTC. J is TRBJ2-7 and V is TRBV21-1; the table gives TRBD2 as D, unverified against the DNA. TRBV21-1 represents a pseudogene. The CDR3 sequence is 15 residues long.

CDR3 sequence: CASRQNREHQPQHF. CDR3 DNA: TGTGCCAGCAGACAAAACAGGGAGCATCAGCCCCAGCATTTT. The genes are TRBV27 and TRBJ1-5, with D possibly matching TRBD1 (6 bases). Trimming removed 6 bases at V and 5 bases at J, with 14 bases between. CDR1 and CDR2 from the germline V gene are MNHEY and SMNVEV (reference sequence). The CDR3 is 14 amino acids.

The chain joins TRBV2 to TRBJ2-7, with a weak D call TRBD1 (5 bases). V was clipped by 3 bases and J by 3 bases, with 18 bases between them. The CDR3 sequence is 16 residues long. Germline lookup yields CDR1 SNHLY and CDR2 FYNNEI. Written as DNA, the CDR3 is TGTGCCAGCAGTGACCCCAGGGCTCGATCCGTCTACGAGCAGTACTTC. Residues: CASSDPRARSVYEQYF.

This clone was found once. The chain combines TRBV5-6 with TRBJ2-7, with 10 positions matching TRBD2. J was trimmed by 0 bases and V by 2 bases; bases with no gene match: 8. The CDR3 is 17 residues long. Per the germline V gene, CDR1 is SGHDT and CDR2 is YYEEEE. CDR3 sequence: CASSLALSGGSSYEQYF. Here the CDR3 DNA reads TGTGCCAGCAGCTTAGCGCTTAGCGGGGGGAGCTCCTACGAGCAGTACTTC.

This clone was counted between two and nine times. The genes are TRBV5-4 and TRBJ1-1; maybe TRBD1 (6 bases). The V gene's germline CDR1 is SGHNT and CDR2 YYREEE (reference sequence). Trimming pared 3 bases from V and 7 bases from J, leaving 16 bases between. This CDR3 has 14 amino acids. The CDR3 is CASSSVTGLGEAFF. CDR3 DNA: TGTGCCAGCAGCTCCGTAACAGGGTTGGGTGAAGCTTTCTTT.

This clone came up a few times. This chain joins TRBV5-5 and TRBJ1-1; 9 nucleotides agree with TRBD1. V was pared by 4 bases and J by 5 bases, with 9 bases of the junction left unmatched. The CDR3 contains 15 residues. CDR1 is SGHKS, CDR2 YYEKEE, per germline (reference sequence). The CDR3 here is CASSPRQGGRTEAFF. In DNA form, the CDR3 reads TGTGCCAGCAGCCCAAGACAGGGGGGTAGAACTGAAGCTTTCTTT.

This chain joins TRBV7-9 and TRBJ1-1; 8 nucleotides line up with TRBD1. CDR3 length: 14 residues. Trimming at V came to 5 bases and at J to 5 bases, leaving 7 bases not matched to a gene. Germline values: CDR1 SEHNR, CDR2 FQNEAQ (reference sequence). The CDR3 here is CASSPRQGRTEAFF. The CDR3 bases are TGTGCCAGCAGCCCGAGACAGGGGAGAACTGAAGCTTTCTTT.